This TCR beta chain came from a study of cytomegalovirus exposure and HLA in healthy donors. The germline CDR1 and CDR2 sequences are SGHTA and FQGTGA. Trimming shortened V by 6 bases and J by 1 base, and 6 bases separated the two germline ends. The CDR3 extends over 13 amino acids. General study points: Cytomegalovirus association was assigned to 170 or so TCR beta chains.

The PCR employed 60 Vbeta primers together with 13 Jbeta primers. TCRdb keeps only in-frame clones here, not all; method: immunoSEQ multiplex PCR. Seen here are about 200,000 clones, around 80% observed once, and the top ten hold roughly 0.71%. About this clone: Its antigen is not known.

The genes are TRBV7-3 and TRBJ2-2, with a possible D match to TRBD1 (6 bases). The sample consisted of PBMCs. The TCR originated in a boy younger than 10 in good health and CMV-seronegative. CDR3 amino acids: CASRGQNTGELFF. The CDR3 nucleotides read TGTGCCAGCAGGGGACAGAACACCGGGGAGCTGTTTTTT.